This T cell receptor beta chain stems from a study of Ad26.COV2.S vaccination and SARS-CoV-2 variants. Turning to the study itself: Donor was assigned to the Ad26.COV2.S arm of trial COV1001.

Generated by immunoSEQ multiplex PCR, the TCRdb table keeps only in-frame clones and is missing some. The data show roughly 350,000 clones, 75% to 90% seen once. The treatment denotes: 15 to 20 received Ad26.COV2.S at low or high dose, single or two shots; roughly 5 received placebo; per-sample allocation not given. Day 63 after the first injection of vaccine or placebo was the sampling time. The CDR3 runs to 14 residues. Germline loops: CDR1 LGHNA, CDR2 YSLEER. V lost 0 bases and J 4 bases, leaving 9 bases between the germline ends. The sequence came from a person between 18 and 65 years old who received the Ad26.COV2.S COVID-19 vaccine or a placebo. The genes are TRBV4-3 and TRBJ1-2; perhaps TRBD1 as D (5 bases). The sample was peripheral blood, taken in a trial of Ad26.COV2.S vaccine versus placebo. The DNA for the CDR3 is TGCGCCAGCAGCCAAGAGGGGCTGAGCTATGGCTACACCTTC. Translated: CASSQEGLSYGYTF.